Sequencing of this TCR beta chain was carried out in a study of cytomegalovirus exposure and HLA in healthy donors. Study-level information: Earlier work reported 95 million to 130 million unique TCR beta sequences from 150 million to 200 million T cells. Genotyping showed around 80% of approximately 430 donors falling in the Caucasian-associated ancestry cluster.

Germline V gene lookup returns CDR1 MDHEN and CDR2 SYDVKM. The CDR3 is 14 amino acids. J lost 6 bases, V lost 11 bases, and 10 bases had no gene match. Vbeta (60) and Jbeta (13) primers were used in the PCR. TCRdb's table, derived via immunoSEQ multiplex PCR, lists solely in-frame clones and lacks some. Of 160,000 or so clones in the sample, around 83% are singletons; the top ten hold 3.5% to 5%. Study-wide findings and caveats: In vitro, a few CMV-associated chains proved specific for CMV antigens.

A remark on this clone: The antigen is not known.

The sequence came from a man between 45 and 60 years old in good health and CMV-seropositive. This chain connects TRBV28 to TRBJ1-2; 12 nucleotides line up with TRBD1. Sequences were obtained from PBMCs. CDR3 bases: TGTGCCGCGGGACAGGGGGCGTCGCGTGATGGCTACACCTTC. It codes for CAAGQGASRDGYTF.